This T cell receptor beta chain is drawn from a study of cytomegalovirus exposure and HLA in healthy donors. Losses at the gene ends were 1 base for V and 8 bases for J; bases not matched to a gene: 7. Germline V gene data show CDR1 as SGHDT and CDR2 as YYEEEE. The CDR3 contains 15 residues. This clone was found a few times. The method was immunoSEQ multiplex PCR; TCRdb's version includes in-frame clones alone and lacks a portion of them. The sample includes about 160,000 clones, roughly 96% of them seen just once. This rearrangement joins TRBV5-6 to TRBJ1-2; 11 positions agree with TRBD1. Sequencing was done on a sample of PBMCs. The clonotype comes from a woman between 18 and 30 years old in good health and CMV-seronegative. As DNA, the CDR3 is TGTGCCAGCAGCTTGCTTGGACAGGGGGCGCAGGGCTACACCTTC. As protein: CASSLLGQGAQGYTF.